A single sample is the source of the 19 T cell receptor beta chains below, sequenced in a study of OX40 agonist ivuxolimab in advanced cancers. Generated by immunoSEQ multiplex PCR, the TCRdb table keeps only in-frame clones and is missing some. This sample has about 70,000 clones; 70% to 90% occur once, and the top ten carry less than 3%. Material: CD4+ or CD8+ T cells sorted from blood, obtained in a trial of the OX40 agonist ivuxolimab. The receptors were sampled from an adult with an advanced solid tumor such as melanoma, head and neck, liver or kidney cancer.

This clone was counted once. The chain is built from TRBV5-1 and TRBJ2-5, with D perhaps TRBD2 (6 bases). Per germline, CDR1 SGHRS and CDR2 YFSETQ. Trimming removed 0 bases from V and 5 bases from J, with 20 bases in between. The CDR3 totals 17 residues. CDR3 loop: CASSLDGRGRSRETQYF. The DNA of the CDR3 is TGCGCCAGCAGCTTGGACGGGAGAGGGAGGTCGCGGGAGACCCAGTACTTC.

V is TRBV11-2 and J is TRBJ2-1; 9 bases agree with TRBD2. The germline CDR1 and CDR2 sequences are SGHAT and FQNNGV. The CDR3 has 16 amino acids. The J segment lost 7 bases and the V segment lost 1 base, leaving 8 bases of the junction unmatched. CDR3 nucleotide sequence: TGTGCCAGCAGCTTAGCAGCGGGAGGTTTTGGGAATGAGCAGTTCTTC. It yields the protein CASSLAAGGFGNEQFF.

This chain joins TRBV6-1 and TRBJ2-1, with 7 bases aligning to TRBD1. Losses at the gene ends were 7 bases for V and 4 bases for J; bases not matched to a gene: 10. CDR1 is MNHNS and CDR2 is SASEGT in the germline V gene. The CDR3 is 15 amino acids. DNA for the CDR3: TGTGCCAGCACTCCCATGGACAGGACTTACAATGAGCAGTTCTTC. It codes for CASTPMDRTYNEQFF.

The rearrangement links TRBV18 to TRBJ2-7; possible D gene TRBD2, 5 bases. Germline V gene sequence: CDR1 KGHSH, CDR2 LQKENI. V was pared by 3 bases and J by 9 bases, with 24 bases between. The CDR3 spans 16 residues. The CDR3 coding sequence is TGTGCCAGCTCACCTGAAGGAGGCCCCAGCCTCGGTGGGCAGTACTTC. Its translation: CASSPEGGPSLGGQYF.

V gene TRBV6-5 combines with J gene TRBJ1-1; D is perhaps TRBD1 (5 bases). The CDR3 has 16 residues. Trimming took 0 bases from V and 5 from J, leaving 16 bases between them. Per the germline V gene, CDR1 is MNHEY and CDR2 is SVGAGI. The CDR3, as DNA: TGTGCCAGCAGTTACTCCCCCCACGGGGCCGGGACTGAAGCTTTCTTT. Amino acids: CASSYSPHGAGTEAFF.

This clone was recorded once. V is TRBV7-9 and J is TRBJ2-6, with TRBD2 matching 7 bases. J gave up 2 bases and V 5 bases, and 3 bases lay outside the gene matches. Per germline, CDR1 SEHNR and CDR2 FQNEAQ (reference sequence). This CDR3 spans 15 amino acids. The CDR3 reads CASSLAGAGANVLTF. The CDR3 coding sequence is TGTGCCAGCAGCCTTGCGGGGGCTGGGGCCAACGTCCTGACTTTC.

CDR3 nucleotide sequence: TGTGCCAGCAGCTCGGGGATCGGGACAGGGGGCTACGAGCAGTACTTC. Translating gives CASSSGIGTGGYEQYF. This chain joins TRBV5-4 and TRBJ2-7, with TRBD1 matching 11 bases. Germline lookup yields CDR1 SGHNT and CDR2 YYREEE (reference sequence). The CDR3 has 16 amino acids. V was clipped by 3 bases and J by 3 bases; unmatched bases: 8.

The chain carries TRBV7-9 and TRBJ2-5; tentative D call: TRBD1 (5 bases). The J call is uncertain, as TRBJ2-7 better fits the DNA end. Germline V CDR1 and CDR2: SEHNR, FQNEAQ (reference sequence). The CDR3 spans 12 residues. CDR3 sequence: CASSPQDYEQYF. CDR3 in DNA: TGTGCCAGCAGCCCACAGGATTACGAGCAGTACTTC.

The CDR3 DNA reads as TGTGCCAGCTCACCGACAGCAGATACGCAGTATTTT. Translated: CASSPTADTQYF. The chain carries TRBV18 and TRBJ2-3; possibly TRBD1 for D (5 bases). The CDR3 consists of 12 residues. V lost 3 bases, J lost 4 bases, and 5 bases lay in between. Germline V gene data show CDR1 as KGHSH and CDR2 as LQKENI.

The V call is TRBV19, the J call TRBJ2-5, with unresolved D. The CDR3 has 13 amino acids. V gave up 4 bases and J gave up 6 bases, with 12 bases separating them. CDR1 is LNHDA and CDR2 is SQIVND in the germline V gene (reference sequence). The chain's CDR3 is CASSNGVEKTQYF. DNA for the CDR3: TGTGCCAGTAGTAATGGCGTCGAGAAGACCCAGTACTTC.

The genes are TRBV7-2 and TRBJ1-2; 7 nucleotides match TRBD1. Unmatched junction bases numbered 8, after V lost 2 bases and J lost 8 bases. CDR1 and CDR2 from the germline V gene are SGHTA and FQGNSA. The CDR3 is made up of 14 amino acids. In nucleotides, the CDR3 is TGTGCCAGCAGCTTACCCGACAGGGCTCACGGCTACACCTTC. Protein product: CASSLPDRAHGYTF.

V and J are TRBV2 and TRBJ2-1; no clear D. Trimming took off 4 bases at V and 4 bases at J, with 5 bases between the two ends. Per the germline V gene, CDR1 is SNHLY and CDR2 is FYNNEI. CDR3 length: 12 amino acids. The CDR3 region is CASSGAYNEQFF. DNA of the CDR3: TGTGCCAGCAGTGGGGCTTACAATGAGCAGTTCTTC.

There are a few counts of this clone. This sequence joins TRBV18 and TRBJ1-1; D gene ambiguous. The CDR3 extends over 12 amino acids. In germline, CDR1 is KGHSH, CDR2 LQKENI. V dropped 2 bases and J dropped 7 bases, with 8 bases sitting between them. The CDR3 nucleotides read TGTGCCAGCTCACCAAATCAGGTTGAAGCTTTCTTT. It encodes CASSPNQVEAFF.

This clone was seen only a few times. The CDR3 nucleotides read TGTGCCAGCAGTGACAGAGAGGGGGAAAAACTGTTTTTT. Protein: CASSDREGEKLFF. The V and J genes are TRBV27 and TRBJ1-4, with a possible D match to TRBD1 (5 bases). The CDR3 extends over 13 amino acids. V dropped 5 bases and J dropped 8 bases, with 12 bases sitting between them. In germline, CDR1 is MNHEY, CDR2 SMNVEV (reference sequence).

The chain carries TRBV6-6 and TRBJ1-4; D gene uncertain. The CDR3 loop spans 14 amino acids. V was cut by 0 bases and J by 4 bases, with 6 bases left in between. CDR1 is MNHNY and CDR2 is SVGAGI in the germline V gene (reference sequence). The CDR3 DNA follows: TGTGCCAGCAGTTACTCAAGGGATAATGAAAAACTGTTTTTT. It specifies CASSYSRDNEKLFF.

This CDR3 is CASSLKAGGTEAFF. In DNA, the CDR3 is TGTGCCAGCAGCTTAAAGGCAGGAGGGACTGAAGCTTTCTTT. The V and J genes are TRBV7-3 and TRBJ1-1; D is unclear. Trimming removed 1 base from V and 5 bases from J, with 11 bases in between. Germline V CDR1 and CDR2: SGHTA, FQGTGA. The CDR3 has 14 residues.

The V gene is TRBV14, the J gene TRBJ2-1, with D unclear. Germline CDR1 SGHDN, CDR2 FVKESK. The CDR3 runs 13 residues. Trimming shortened V by 4 bases and J by 10 bases, and 14 bases separated the two germline ends. The DNA for the CDR3 is TGTGCCAGCAGCCGAGCCGCTGTGAACGAGCAGTTCTTC. Amino acid sequence: CASSRAAVNEQFF.

The V call is TRBV4-1, the J call TRBJ2-5; no firm D call. The V gene's germline CDR1 is MGHRA and CDR2 YSYEKL. Trimming stripped 0 bases from V and 2 bases from J, with 10 bases between. This CDR3 has 15 residues. In nucleotides, the CDR3 is TGCGCCAGCAGCCAAGATAGGGTAGGGCAAGAGACCCAGTACTTC. Protein sequence: CASSQDRVGQETQYF.

The V gene is TRBV10-3, the J gene TRBJ2-2, with D possibly being TRBD2 (6 bases). The ends were cut back, 7 bases at V and 1 base at J, with 19 bases in the middle. Germline CDR1 reads ENHRY; CDR2 reads SYGVKD. The CDR3 totals 17 residues. The CDR3 sequence is CAITRGGGLMNTGELFF. The CDR3 region has the DNA TGTGCCATCACAAGGGGAGGCGGGTTGATGAACACCGGGGAGCTGTTTTTT.